The sample holds a few counts of the clone carrying this TCR beta chain. What it binds is not known. This record belongs to a study of blood T cells in healthy people across ages. Findings of the study overall: The CMV status of each donor remained undetermined, and this could have confounded shifts in expanded clonotypes. Using unsorted PBMCs precluded a conclusive naive versus antigen-experienced comparison. The long-lived group displayed more naive CD4+ cells, plus higher diversity, than the aged donors did.

J was trimmed by 0 bases and V by 3 bases; bases with no gene match: 4. The germline V gene encodes CDR1 MGHDK and CDR2 SYGVNS. CDR3 size: 15 residues. With a J-beta primer mix and a sample-barcoded 5' primer, a second PCR ran roughly 6 to 12 cycles. TCRdb re-called the 5' RACE reads through MiXCR, storing one row per CDR3 protein. The sample shows approximately 670,000 distinct CDR3 sequences, 40% to 45% of them seen only once. Roughly 10 milliliters of peripheral blood were drawn from each donor into EDTA-treated tubes. The chain combines TRBV25-1 with TRBJ2-7; the match to TRBD1 covers 8 bases. This sequence was found in an older man in good health. The specimen sequenced was blood. For the CDR3, the DNA is TGTGCCAGCAGTGAGCCAGGGGGCTACTCCTACGAGCAGTACTTC. This encodes CASSEPGGYSYEQYF.